The 29 T cell receptor beta chains listed next were all sequenced from one sample in a study of OX40 agonist ivuxolimab in advanced cancers. The assay was immunoSEQ multiplex PCR, and TCRdb's table has in-frame clones only and misses some. The sample lists 55,000 to 65,000 clones, about 88% occurring once. This specimen was CD4+ or CD8+ T cells sorted from blood, taken in a trial of the OX40 agonist ivuxolimab. These receptor sequences come from an adult with an advanced solid tumor such as melanoma, head and neck, liver or kidney cancer.

This chain links TRBV5-1 with TRBJ1-1, with 10 bases fitting TRBD1. The CDR3 has 14 residues. V was pared by 0 bases and J by 7 bases, with 3 bases of the junction left unmatched. Germline CDR1 and CDR2: SGHRS and YFSETQ. The CDR3 nucleotides read TGCGCCAGCAGCTTGGGGACAGGGGGTTTTGAAGCTTTCTTT. Translation gives CASSLGTGGFEAFF. The whole variable domain, filled in from reference TRBV5-1 and TRBJ1-1, reads KAGVTQTPRYLIKTRGQQVTLSCSPISGHRSVSWYQQTPGQGLQFLFEYFSETQRNKGNFPGRFSGRQFSNSRSEMNVSTLELGDSALYLCASSLGTGGFEAFFGQGTRLTVV.

In DNA, the CDR3 is TGTGCCAGCATGCGACTAGCGGGGGAGGATGAGCAGTTCTTC. Protein sequence: CASMRLAGEDEQFF. This chain joins TRBV7-2 and TRBJ2-1; 12 bases align to TRBD2. This CDR3 has 14 amino acids. The germline CDR1 and CDR2 sequences are SGHTA and FQGNSA. Trimming removed 7 bases from V and 8 bases from J; junction bases left unmatched: 6.

V and J are TRBV21-1 and TRBJ2-1; the table's D gene call, TRBD2, was not cross checked with the DNA. TRBV21-1 is shown as a pseudogene. The CDR3 sequence is 18 residues long. CDR3 coding DNA: TGTGCCAGCAGCAAAGAGGGACTAGCCCTTCCCCCCTACAATGAGCAGTTCTTC. Its protein is CASSKEGLALPPYNEQFF.

Judged by abundance, this clone is medium-sized. V and J are TRBV2 and TRBJ2-2, with 7 bases matching TRBD1. The CDR3 has 14 residues. V lost 6 bases to trimming and J lost 0 bases; unmatched junction nucleotides: 1. Germline V gene data show CDR1 as SNHLY and CDR2 as FYNNEI. The CDR3 loop reads CASRDRPNTGELFF. The DNA for the CDR3 is TGTGCCAGCAGGGACAGGCCGAACACCGGGGAGCTGTTTTTT.

V and J are TRBV14 and TRBJ2-5; D ambiguous. This CDR3 comprises 12 residues. From germline, CDR1 is SGHDN and CDR2 FVKESK. V was cut by 1 base and J by 1 base, with 1 base left in between. CDR3 in DNA: TGTGCCAGCAGCCAAGCCCAAGAGACCCAGTACTTC. Amino acids: CASSQAQETQYF.

V usage is TRBV5-1 and J usage is TRBJ2-1, with D hard to call. The germline CDR1 and CDR2 sequences are SGHRS and YFSETQ. The CDR3 is 15 amino acids. Trimming pared 3 bases from V and 0 bases from J, leaving 10 bases between. CDR3 region: CASSSAVSSYNEQFF. CDR3 DNA sequence: TGCGCCAGCAGCTCGGCGGTTAGCTCCTACAATGAGCAGTTCTTC.

The chain combines TRBV7-3 with TRBJ1-2; maybe TRBD1 (5 bases). The germline V gene encodes CDR1 SGHTA and CDR2 FQGTGA. CDR3 length equals 11 residues. Trimming stripped 10 bases from V and 7 bases from J, with 13 bases between. The CDR3 loop reads CAKPGDGGYTF. CDR3 in DNA: TGTGCCAAGCCGGGGGACGGTGGCTACACCTTC.

The J gene is TRBJ1-2, the V gene TRBV6-1; 7 bases line up with TRBD1. The germline V gene encodes CDR1 MNHNS and CDR2 SASEGT. J lost 4 bases, V lost 8 bases, and 7 bases had no gene match. The CDR3 is 13 residues long. CDR3 sequence: CASGVQGGYGYTF. The CDR3 DNA sequence: TGTGCCAGCGGGGTCCAGGGGGGCTATGGCTACACCTTC.

V usage is TRBV30 and J usage is TRBJ2-2, with 9 bases identical to TRBD2. J was trimmed by 5 bases and V by 8 bases; bases with no gene match: 9. The CDR3 loop spans 14 amino acids. The germline CDR1 and CDR2 sequences are GTSNPN and SVGIG (reference sequence). The CDR3 DNA follows: TGTGCCGGGTTTAGCGGGAGTGGGACCGGGGAGCTGTTTTTT. It translates to CAGFSGSGTGELFF.

As concerns this clone: This sample also contains other DNA sequences that code for the same CDR3. The gene calls are TRBV5-1 and TRBJ2-7; a possible D gene is TRBD1 (6 bases). The CDR3 sequence is 14 residues long. The germline V gene encodes CDR1 SGHRS and CDR2 YFSETQ. V was clipped by 2 bases and J by 0 bases, with 9 bases between them. The CDR3 spells CASSLGQSSYEQYF. The CDR3, as DNA: TGCGCCAGCAGCTTAGGACAGAGCTCCTACGAGCAGTACTTC.

The chain uses TRBV7-2 and TRBJ1-1; a weak D match, TRBD1 (5 bases). CDR3 length: 13 residues. Germline values: CDR1 SGHTA, CDR2 FQGNSA. The V end lost 8 bases, the J end lost 5 bases, and 15 bases lay between the germline ends. The CDR3 sequence: CASGGSQGTEAFF. The DNA of the CDR3 is TGTGCCAGCGGGGGGTCCCAGGGAACTGAAGCTTTCTTT. Filled out from reference TRBV7-2 and TRBJ1-1, the complete variable domain reads GAGVSQSPSNKVTEKGKDVELRCDPISGHTALYWYRQSLGQGLEFLIYFQGNSAPDKSGLPSDRFSAERTGGSVSTLTIQRTQQEDSAVYLCASGGSQGTEAFFGQGTRLTVV.

J is TRBJ2-1 and V is TRBV4-1, with D perhaps TRBD2 (7 bases). Between the trimmed V and J ends, which lost 4 bases and 9 bases, there was a span of 22 bases. The germline CDR1 and CDR2 sequences are MGHRA and YSYEKL. The CDR3 consists of 16 residues. The CDR3 is CASSPGGRGWDGEQFF. The CDR3 DNA reads as TGCGCCAGCAGCCCCGGGGGGCGGGGATGGGACGGTGAGCAGTTCTTC.

This clone was detected a few times. V usage is TRBV28 and J usage is TRBJ2-1; D is possibly TRBD1 (5 bases). The CDR3 is made up of 13 amino acids. CDR1 MDHEN and CDR2 SYDVKM come from the germline V gene. The V gene lost 10 bases and the J gene lost 4 bases, with 14 bases spanning the gap. In nucleotides, the CDR3 is TGTGCCATCCTTCGGCAGGGTTACAATGAGCAGTTCTTC. Its translation is CAILRQGYNEQFF.

This clone was observed a handful of times. This rearrangement joins TRBV7-9 to TRBJ1-3; no firm D call. V lost 5 bases, J lost 1 base, and 15 bases lay in between. The germline gives CDR1 SEHNR, CDR2 FQNEAQ (reference sequence). The CDR3 loop spans 16 amino acids. DNA of the CDR3: TGTGCCAGCAGCGCAGCAGGACTGGGATCTGGAAACACCATATATTTT. It specifies CASSAAGLGSGNTIYF.

V and J are TRBV4-1 and TRBJ1-2; D is unclear. Trimming shortened V by 0 bases and J by 4 bases, and 6 bases separated the two germline ends. The CDR3 has 13 residues. Per the germline V gene, CDR1 is MGHRA and CDR2 is YSYEKL. The CDR3 spells CASSQDLGYGYTF. Here the CDR3 DNA reads TGCGCCAGCAGCCAAGATCTGGGCTATGGCTACACCTTC.

The rearrangement joins TRBV18 to TRBJ2-5, with D maybe TRBD2 (6 bases). The CDR3 extends over 13 amino acids. Germline V gene lookup returns CDR1 KGHSH and CDR2 LQKENI. With 2 bases removed from V and 4 bases from J, the gap between germline ends came to 8 bases. The chain's CDR3 is CASSPAGSETQYF. For the CDR3, the DNA is TGTGCCAGCTCACCAGCGGGATCAGAGACCCAGTACTTC.

In this sample, this clone turned up once. This chain uses TRBV5-4 with TRBJ2-7, with 13 bases lining up with TRBD2. CDR3 length: 14 amino acids. Germline V lookup: CDR1 SGHNT, CDR2 YYREEE (reference sequence). V shed 6 bases and J 4 bases; nucleotides not matched to a gene: 4. The CDR3 region has the DNA TGTGCCAGCAAACTAGCGGGAGGGCCGTACGAGCAGTACTTC. Translating it yields CASKLAGGPYEQYF.

The chain uses TRBV15 and TRBJ2-4, with 8 nucleotides matching TRBD1. The length of the CDR3 is 15 residues. V gave up 3 bases and J gave up 3 bases; unmatched junction bases: 4. In germline, CDR1 is LNHNV, CDR2 YYDKDF (reference sequence). Here the CDR3 reads CATSREQGVKNIQYF. The CDR3 bases are TGTGCCACCAGCAGGGAACAGGGGGTCAAAAACATTCAGTACTTC.

Of note for this clone: The sample carries other DNA sequences with the same CDR3. Here the CDR3 reads CASSQEASGGGGEQYF. The CDR3 DNA follows: TGCGCCAGCAGCCAGGAGGCTAGCGGGGGAGGGGGCGAGCAGTACTTC. The V gene is TRBV4-1, the J gene TRBJ2-7; TRBD2 aligns across 10 bases. CDR1 and CDR2 (germline): MGHRA, YSYEKL. After removal of 3 bases from V and 6 bases from J, the junction contained 11 bases not matched to a gene. CDR3 length: 16 residues.

The chain links TRBV6-1 to TRBJ2-3; D is perhaps TRBD1 (5 bases). The CDR3 is 16 amino acids. Germline values: CDR1 MNHNS, CDR2 SASEGT. Trimming left V 6 bases short and J 2 bases short, with 18 bases between. The CDR3 spells CASSEHSRQFTDTQYF. The CDR3, as DNA: TGTGCCAGCAGCGAACATTCCCGACAGTTCACAGATACGCAGTATTTT.

This clone is termed medium-sized. This chain links TRBV2 with TRBJ1-4, with TRBD1 matching 9 bases. The CDR3 loop spans 17 amino acids. V lost 4 bases and J lost 8; bases outside the gene matches: 14. Germline assignment: CDR1 SNHLY and CDR2 FYNNEI. The DNA for the CDR3 is TGTGCCAGCAGTGGATTACAACCGGGACAGGGCGGCGAAAAACTGTTTTTT. It codes for CASSGLQPGQGGEKLFF.

The V call is TRBV18, the J call TRBJ1-2; D is unresolved. The length of the CDR3 is 13 residues. Trimming shortened V by 6 bases and J by 6 bases, and 14 bases separated the two germline ends. Germline lookup yields CDR1 KGHSH and CDR2 LQKENI. The CDR3 DNA reads as TGTGCCAGCTCTCCGATAAAAGGCGATGGCTACACCTTC. This encodes CASSPIKGDGYTF.

By share, this clone ranks as medium-sized (0.01 to 0.1%). V usage is TRBV5-6 and J usage is TRBJ2-7; the match to TRBD2 covers 14 bases. The V gene's germline CDR1 is SGHDT and CDR2 YYEEEE. With V trimmed by 3 bases and J by 7 bases, 12 bases remained unmatched. The CDR3 runs to 17 residues. The CDR3 DNA follows: TGTGCCAGCAGCTCGACTACGACTAGCGGGAGGGCCCGGGAGCAGTACTTC. It specifies CASSSTTTSGRAREQYF.

This clone was counted a single time. V and J are TRBV14 and TRBJ1-1, with a possible D match to TRBD1 (6 bases). Between the trimmed V and J ends, which lost 6 bases and 10 bases, there was a span of 12 bases. The germline V gene has CDR1 SGHDN and CDR2 FVKESK. The CDR3 extends over 11 amino acids. CDR3 DNA: TGTGCCAGCAGATCGACAGGAGGAGCTTTCTTT. It specifies CASRSTGGAFF.

The genes are TRBV2 and TRBJ2-7, with D tentatively TRBD1 (6 bases). Germline assignment: CDR1 SNHLY and CDR2 FYNNEI. Trimming stripped 6 bases from V and 3 bases from J, with 9 bases between. The CDR3 is 12 amino acids. CDR3 sequence: CASRTGFYEQYF. The DNA of the CDR3 is TGTGCCAGCAGAACAGGGTTCTACGAGCAGTACTTC.

The gene calls are TRBV19 and TRBJ2-6; 7 nucleotides match TRBD2. The CDR3 has 15 residues. The ends lost 3 bases at V and 8 bases at J; junction bases unmatched: 7. In germline, CDR1 is LNHDA, CDR2 SQIVND (reference sequence). CDR3 DNA: TGTGCCAGTAGTATGGGGGGGGTAAGATCCAACGTCCTGACTTTC. Encoded protein: CASSMGGVRSNVLTF.

The chain is built from TRBV5-8 and TRBJ1-2; 7 positions agree with TRBD1. Looked up from germline, CDR1 is SGHTS and CDR2 is YDEGEE. CDR3 length equals 13 residues. Losses at the gene ends were 5 bases for V and 5 bases for J; bases not matched to a gene: 6. Written as DNA, the CDR3 is TGTGCCAGCAGAGAGCTACAGGGGTATGGCTACACCTTC. Translated: CASRELQGYGYTF.

The J gene is TRBJ1-5, the V gene TRBV27; D remains ambiguous. Trimming shortened V by 5 bases and J by 1 base, and 12 bases separated the two germline ends. The germline V gene has CDR1 MNHEY and CDR2 SMNVEV (reference sequence). The CDR3 length is 15 residues. CDR3 nucleotides: TGTGCCAGCAGTGCGTCAGGTCGGAGCAATCAGCCCCAGCATTTT. Translating it yields CASSASGRSNQPQHF.

The chain uses TRBV28 and TRBJ2-5, with D possibly being TRBD1 (6 bases). Germline assignment: CDR1 MDHEN and CDR2 SYDVKM. Trimming stripped 3 bases from V and 2 bases from J, with 13 bases between. The CDR3 contains 15 residues. The CDR3: CASSFGTPRQETQYF. The CDR3 nucleotides are TGTGCCAGCAGTTTTGGGACACCGCGACAAGAGACCCAGTACTTC.